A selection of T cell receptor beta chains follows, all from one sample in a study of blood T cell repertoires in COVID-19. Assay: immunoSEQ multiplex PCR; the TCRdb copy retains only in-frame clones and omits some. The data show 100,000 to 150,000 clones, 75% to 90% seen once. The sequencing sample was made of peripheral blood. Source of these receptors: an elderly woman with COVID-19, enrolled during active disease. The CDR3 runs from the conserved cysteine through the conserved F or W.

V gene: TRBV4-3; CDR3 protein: CASSQPGTRNEKLFF
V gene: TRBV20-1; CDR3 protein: CSAADNNEQFF
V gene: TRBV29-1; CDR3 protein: CSVEATTSRQFF
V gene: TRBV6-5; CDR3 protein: CASSQREGGYEQYF
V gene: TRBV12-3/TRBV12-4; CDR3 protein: CASSRNSYNEQFF
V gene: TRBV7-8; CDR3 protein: CASRVDRNYEQFF
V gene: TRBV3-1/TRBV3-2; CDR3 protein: CASSPTTSGSPKEQYF
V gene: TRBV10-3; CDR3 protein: CAIRSDRAGNIQYF
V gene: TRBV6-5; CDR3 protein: CASSLRDNNPDTQYF
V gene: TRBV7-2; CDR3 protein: CASSPQGGGNQPQHF
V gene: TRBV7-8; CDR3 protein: CASSPPYGTQYF